What follows is one T cell receptor beta chain and its context. The entry originates in a study of blood T cell repertoires in COVID-19. Whole-study context: Collection of acute and convalescent COVID-19 samples took place in the United States, Italy and Spain. Sample material is recorded as cDNA or gDNA derived from T cells, B-cell-depleted T cells, or PBMCs.

Study processing details: Scientists estimated how many nucleated cells there were by amplifying reference gene primers. The repertoire was sequenced with immunoSEQ multiplex PCR; TCRdb's copy has only in-frame clones and lacks some. V, J and clone size are those of that table, while D and trimming were read from the DNA. There are around 300,000 clones in the sample; about 80% occur only once, and more than 8% lies in the top ten. CDR1 is LGHNA, CDR2 YSLEER, per germline. The CDR3 has 16 amino acids. V dropped 1 base and J dropped 1 base, with 11 bases sitting between them. This chain uses TRBV4-3 with TRBJ2-1, with a tentative D call TRBD1 (6 bases). The sequenced sample consisted of peripheral blood. This receptor was identified in a woman in her fifties or sixties who had recovered from COVID-19. The CDR3 nucleotides are TGCGCCAGCAGCCAAGGTGGGGGCGGATCCTACAATGAGCAGTTCTTC. Amino acids: CASSQGGGGSYNEQFF.